This T cell receptor beta chain appears in the sequencing data of a study of shared T cell receptors in the human thymus. This clone was detected a few times. Generated by immunoSEQ multiplex PCR, the TCRdb table keeps only in-frame clones and is missing some. The sample lists under 850,000 clones, 88% occurring once. The CDR3 has 13 amino acids. Per the germline V gene, CDR1 is KGHSH and CDR2 is LQKENI. The trim removed 11 bases at V and 8 bases at J, leaving 11 bases unmatched. The same specimen was also included in a second study, on human thymus T cells.

What was sequenced was thymocytes. This chain joins TRBV18 and TRBJ2-1; 8 bases align to TRBD2. This receptor was obtained from a boy less than two years old with a congenital heart defect. The CDR3 is CAGREAGEDEQFF. CDR3 coding DNA: TGTGCCGGCCGAGAAGCGGGAGAGGATGAGCAGTTCTTC.